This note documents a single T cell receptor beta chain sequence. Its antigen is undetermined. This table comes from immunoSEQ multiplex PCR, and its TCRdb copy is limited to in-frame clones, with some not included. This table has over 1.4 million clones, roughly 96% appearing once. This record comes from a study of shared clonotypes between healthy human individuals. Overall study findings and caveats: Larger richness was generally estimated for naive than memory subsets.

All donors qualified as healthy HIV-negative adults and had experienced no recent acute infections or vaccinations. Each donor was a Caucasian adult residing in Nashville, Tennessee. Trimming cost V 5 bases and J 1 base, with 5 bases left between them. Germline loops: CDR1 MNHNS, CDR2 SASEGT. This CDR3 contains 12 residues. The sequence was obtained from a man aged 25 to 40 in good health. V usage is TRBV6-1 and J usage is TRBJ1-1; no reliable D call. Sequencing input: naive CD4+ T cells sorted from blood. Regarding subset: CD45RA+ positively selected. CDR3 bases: TGTGCCAGCAGTCTCAAGAACACTGAAGCTTTCTTT. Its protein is CASSLKNTEAFF.